The clone carrying this T cell receptor (beta chain) came up a few times. Its antigen is undetermined. Some clones are missing from TCRdb's copy, which holds only in-frame ones; the method was immunoSEQ multiplex PCR. The table includes 4,400 or so clones, approximately 29% detected once. These data belong to a study of T cells in localized non-small cell lung cancer. General observations from the study: Measurement of T cell clonality placed uninvolved adjacent lung highest, above the level in tumor. Tumor samples were not multi-region, leaving intratumor heterogeneity unexcluded.

CDR1 and CDR2 from the germline V gene are SGHNT and YENEEA. The ends were cut back, 5 bases at V and 2 bases at J, with 10 bases in the middle. The CDR3 spans 14 residues. Sample: lung tumor tissue, taken before any cancer treatment. The receptor was isolated from a male donor at least 60 years old with stage III lung adenocarcinoma. The J gene is TRBJ2-4, the V gene TRBV11-3, with D perhaps being TRBD1 or TRBD2 (5 bases each). In nucleotides, the CDR3 is TGTGCCAGCAGCCTGGGACCGCCCAAAAACATTCAGTACTTC. It encodes CASSLGPPKNIQYF.